This paragraph reports one TCR beta chain. The antigen remains unidentified. Both TCR beta VDJ combination and CDR3 sequence profiling were carried out. Genomic DNA was the template for this profiling. TCRdb fed the reads into MiXCR, producing one record per CDR3 protein. The sample comprises tens of thousands of distinct CDR3 sequences, under 80% of which are singletons, and about 82% rests with the top ten. The CDR3 is made up of 14 amino acids. The trim removed 6 bases at V and 5 bases at J, leaving 3 bases unmatched. Germline CDR1 and CDR2: ENHRY and SYGVKD. This record belongs to a study of CD8+CD57+ T cells in acquired aplastic anemia. Study-level background: CD4+ and CD8+ cells, once sorted, gave DNA averaging approximately 3.3 ug.

CD8+CD57+ cell expansion had been shown by flow cytometry in patients chosen for sequencing. Untreated patients provided the blood samples, with no therapy given before sampling. General study findings and limits: Researchers reported that CD8+ Simpson's diversity was not significantly different in patients versus controls. Overlapping CD8+ CDR3 repertoires of patients and controls contained under 35 shared sequences.

The chain has TRBV10-3 and TRBJ1-6; 8 nucleotides align to TRBD1. Sequencing used sorted CD4+, CD8+, or CD8+CD57+ T cells (not recorded which) from PBMCs. The sequence came from a human donor with aplastic anemia. The CDR3 sequence is CAIRPTGDNSPLHF. The CDR3 DNA reads as TGTGCCATCAGACCGACAGGGGATAATTCACCCCTCCACTTT.